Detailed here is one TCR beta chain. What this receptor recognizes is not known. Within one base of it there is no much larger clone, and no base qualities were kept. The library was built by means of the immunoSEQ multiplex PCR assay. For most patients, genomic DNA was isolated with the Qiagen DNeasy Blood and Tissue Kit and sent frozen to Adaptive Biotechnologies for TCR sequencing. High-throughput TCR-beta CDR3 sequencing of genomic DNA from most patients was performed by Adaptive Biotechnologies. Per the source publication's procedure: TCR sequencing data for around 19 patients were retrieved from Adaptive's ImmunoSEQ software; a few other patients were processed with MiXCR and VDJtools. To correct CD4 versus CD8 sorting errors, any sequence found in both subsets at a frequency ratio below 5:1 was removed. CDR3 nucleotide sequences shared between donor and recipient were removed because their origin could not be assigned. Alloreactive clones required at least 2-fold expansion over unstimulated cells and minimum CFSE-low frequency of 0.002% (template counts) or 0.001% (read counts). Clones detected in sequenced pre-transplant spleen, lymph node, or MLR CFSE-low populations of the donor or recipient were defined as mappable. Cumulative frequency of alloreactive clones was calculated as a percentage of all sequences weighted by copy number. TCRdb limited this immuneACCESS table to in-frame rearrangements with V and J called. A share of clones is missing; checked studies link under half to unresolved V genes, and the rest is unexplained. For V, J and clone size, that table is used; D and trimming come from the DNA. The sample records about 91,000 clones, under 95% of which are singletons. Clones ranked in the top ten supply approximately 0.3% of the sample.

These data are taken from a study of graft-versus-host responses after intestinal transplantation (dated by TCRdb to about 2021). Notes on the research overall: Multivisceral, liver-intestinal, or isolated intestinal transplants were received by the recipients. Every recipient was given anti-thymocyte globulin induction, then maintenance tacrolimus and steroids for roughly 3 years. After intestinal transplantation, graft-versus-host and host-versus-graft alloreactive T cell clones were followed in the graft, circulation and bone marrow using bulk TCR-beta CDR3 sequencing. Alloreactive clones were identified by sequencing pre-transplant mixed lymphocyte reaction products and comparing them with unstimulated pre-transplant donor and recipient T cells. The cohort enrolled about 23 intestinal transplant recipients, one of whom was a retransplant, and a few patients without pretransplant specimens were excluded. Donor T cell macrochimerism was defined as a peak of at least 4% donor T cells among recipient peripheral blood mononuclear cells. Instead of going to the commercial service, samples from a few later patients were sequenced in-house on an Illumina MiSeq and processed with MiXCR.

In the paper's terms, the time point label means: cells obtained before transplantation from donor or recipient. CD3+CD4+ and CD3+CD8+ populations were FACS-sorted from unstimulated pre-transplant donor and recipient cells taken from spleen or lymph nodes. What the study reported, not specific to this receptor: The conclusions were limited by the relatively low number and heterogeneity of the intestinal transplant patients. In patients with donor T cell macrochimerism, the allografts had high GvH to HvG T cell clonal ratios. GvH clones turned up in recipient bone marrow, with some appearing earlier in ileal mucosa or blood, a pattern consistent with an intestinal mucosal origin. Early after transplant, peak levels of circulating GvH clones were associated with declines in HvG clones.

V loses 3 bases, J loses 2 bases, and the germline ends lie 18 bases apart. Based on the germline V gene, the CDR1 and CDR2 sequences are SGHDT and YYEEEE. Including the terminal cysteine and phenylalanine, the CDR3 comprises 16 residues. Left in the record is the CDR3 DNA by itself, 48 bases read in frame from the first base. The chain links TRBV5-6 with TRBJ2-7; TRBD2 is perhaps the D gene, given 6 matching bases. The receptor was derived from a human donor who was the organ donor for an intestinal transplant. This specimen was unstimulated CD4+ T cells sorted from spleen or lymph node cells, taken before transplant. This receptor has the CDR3 CASSSRLVLGPYEQYF. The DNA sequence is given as TGTGCCAGCAGCTCCCGACTAGTATTGGGGCCCTACGAGCAGTACTTC.